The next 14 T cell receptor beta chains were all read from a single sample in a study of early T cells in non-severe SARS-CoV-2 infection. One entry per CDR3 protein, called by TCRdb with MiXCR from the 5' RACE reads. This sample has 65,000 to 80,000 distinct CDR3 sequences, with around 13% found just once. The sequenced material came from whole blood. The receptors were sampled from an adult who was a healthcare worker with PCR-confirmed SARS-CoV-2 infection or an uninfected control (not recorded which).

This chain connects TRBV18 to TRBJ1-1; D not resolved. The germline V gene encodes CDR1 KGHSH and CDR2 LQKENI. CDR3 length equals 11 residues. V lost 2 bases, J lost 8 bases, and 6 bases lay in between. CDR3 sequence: CASSPSPEAFF. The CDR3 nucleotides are TGTGCCAGCTCACCAAGTCCGGAAGCTTTCTTT.

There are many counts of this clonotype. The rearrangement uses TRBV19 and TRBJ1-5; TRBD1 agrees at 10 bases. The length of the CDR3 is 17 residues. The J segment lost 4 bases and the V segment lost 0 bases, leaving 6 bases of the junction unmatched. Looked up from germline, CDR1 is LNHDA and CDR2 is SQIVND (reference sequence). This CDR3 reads CASSIDLWTGGNQPQHF. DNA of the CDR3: TGTGCCAGTAGTATAGATCTGTGGACAGGGGGGAATCAGCCCCAGCATTTT. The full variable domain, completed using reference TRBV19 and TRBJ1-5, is DGGITQSPKYLFRKEGQNVTLSCEQNLNHDAMYWYRQDPGQGLRLIYYSQIVNDFQKGDIAEGYSVSREKKESFPLTVTSAQKNPTAFYLCASSIDLWTGGNQPQHFGDGTRLSIL.

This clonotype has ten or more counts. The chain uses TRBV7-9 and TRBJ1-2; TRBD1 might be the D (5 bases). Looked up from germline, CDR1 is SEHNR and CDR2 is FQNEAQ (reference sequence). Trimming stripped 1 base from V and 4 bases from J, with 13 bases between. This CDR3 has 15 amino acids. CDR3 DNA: TGTGCCAGCAGCTTAGATACAGGAGTGAGCTATGGCTACACCTTC. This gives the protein CASSLDTGVSYGYTF.

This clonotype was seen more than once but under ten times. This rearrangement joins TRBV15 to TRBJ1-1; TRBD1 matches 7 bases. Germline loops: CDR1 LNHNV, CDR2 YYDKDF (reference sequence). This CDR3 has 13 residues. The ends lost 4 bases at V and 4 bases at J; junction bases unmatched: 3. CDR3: CATSTGTATEAFF. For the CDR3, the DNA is TGTGCCACCAGCACAGGGACAGCCACTGAAGCTTTCTTT.

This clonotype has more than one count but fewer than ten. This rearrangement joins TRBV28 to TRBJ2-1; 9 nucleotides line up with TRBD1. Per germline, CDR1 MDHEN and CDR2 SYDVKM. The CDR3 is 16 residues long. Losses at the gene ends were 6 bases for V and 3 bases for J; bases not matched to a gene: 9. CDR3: CASSIEQGARYNEQFF. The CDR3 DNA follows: TGTGCCAGCAGCATCGAACAGGGGGCGCGCTACAATGAGCAGTTCTTC. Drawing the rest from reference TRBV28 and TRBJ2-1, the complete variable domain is DVKVTQSSRYLVKRTGEKVFLECVQDMDHENMFWYRQDPGLGLRLIYFSYDVKMKEKGDIPEGYSVSREKKERFSLILESASTNQTSMYLCASSIEQGARYNEQFFGPGTRLTVL.

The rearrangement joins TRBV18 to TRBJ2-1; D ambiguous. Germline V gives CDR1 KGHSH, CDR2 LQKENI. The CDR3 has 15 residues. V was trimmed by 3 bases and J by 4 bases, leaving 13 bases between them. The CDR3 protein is CASSPAWGPYNEQFF. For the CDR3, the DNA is TGTGCCAGCTCACCCGCGTGGGGTCCTTACAATGAGCAGTTCTTC.

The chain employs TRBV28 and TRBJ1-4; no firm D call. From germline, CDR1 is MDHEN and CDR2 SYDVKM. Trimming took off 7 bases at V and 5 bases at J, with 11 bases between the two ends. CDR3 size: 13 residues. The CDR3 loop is CASISGRNEKLFF. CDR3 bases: TGTGCCAGCATATCCGGGAGAAATGAAAAACTGTTTTTT.

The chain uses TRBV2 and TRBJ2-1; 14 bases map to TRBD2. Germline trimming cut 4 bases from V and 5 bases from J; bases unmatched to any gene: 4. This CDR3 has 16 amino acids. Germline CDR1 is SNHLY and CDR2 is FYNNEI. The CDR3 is CASSGTSGRINNEQFF. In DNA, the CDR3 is TGTGCCAGCAGTGGGACTAGCGGGAGGATCAACAATGAGCAGTTCTTC.

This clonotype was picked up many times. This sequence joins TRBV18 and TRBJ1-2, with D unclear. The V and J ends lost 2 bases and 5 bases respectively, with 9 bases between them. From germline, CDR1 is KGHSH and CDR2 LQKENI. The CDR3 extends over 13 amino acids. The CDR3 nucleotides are TGTGCCAGCTCACCAGACGGCGGTTATGGCTACACCTTC. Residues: CASSPDGGYGYTF.

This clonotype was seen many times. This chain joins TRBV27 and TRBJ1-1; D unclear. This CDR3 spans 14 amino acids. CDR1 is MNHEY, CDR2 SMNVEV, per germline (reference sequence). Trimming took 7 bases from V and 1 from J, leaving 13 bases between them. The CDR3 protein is CASTLRGGNTEAFF. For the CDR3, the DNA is TGTGCCAGCACCTTGCGAGGAGGGAACACTGAAGCTTTCTTT.

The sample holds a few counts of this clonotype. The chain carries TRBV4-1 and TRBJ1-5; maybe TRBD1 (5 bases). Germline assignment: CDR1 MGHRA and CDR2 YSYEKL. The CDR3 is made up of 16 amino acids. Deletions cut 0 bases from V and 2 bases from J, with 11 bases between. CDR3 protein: CASSQDGGIGNQPQHF. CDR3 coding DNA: TGCGCCAGCAGCCAAGATGGGGGGATCGGCAATCAGCCCCAGCATTTT.

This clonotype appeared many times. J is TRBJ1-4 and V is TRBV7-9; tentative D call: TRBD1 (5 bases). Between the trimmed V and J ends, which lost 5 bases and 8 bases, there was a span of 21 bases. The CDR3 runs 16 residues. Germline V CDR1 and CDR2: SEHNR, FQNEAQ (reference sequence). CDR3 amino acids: CASSAPTEVPLEKLFF. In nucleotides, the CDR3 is TGTGCCAGCAGCGCCCCGACAGAGGTCCCGCTAGAAAAACTGTTTTTT.

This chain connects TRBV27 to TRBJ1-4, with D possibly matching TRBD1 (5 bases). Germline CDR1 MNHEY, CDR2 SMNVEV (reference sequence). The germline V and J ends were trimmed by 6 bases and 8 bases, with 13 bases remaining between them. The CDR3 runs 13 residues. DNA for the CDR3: TGTGCCAGCAGCCAGGGCTGGAAGGAAAAACTGTTTTTT. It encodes CASSQGWKEKLFF.

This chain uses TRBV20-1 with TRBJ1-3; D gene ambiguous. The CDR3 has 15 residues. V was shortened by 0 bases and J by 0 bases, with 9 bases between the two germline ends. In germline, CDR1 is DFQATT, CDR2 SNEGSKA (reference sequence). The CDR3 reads CSAREGTASGNTIYF. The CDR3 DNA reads TGCAGTGCTAGAGAGGGAACAGCCTCTGGAAACACCATATATTTT.